One and the same sample provided the 14 T cell receptor beta chains below, sequenced in a study of CD8 T cells in Susac syndrome. A quantity of about 0.5 to 1 ug RNA underwent reverse transcription using random hexamers. TCRdb re-derived calls from the immunoSEQ multiplex PCR reads in MiXCR, one entry per CDR3 protein. The table includes fewer than 150,000 distinct CDR3 sequences, about 94% detected once. Input material: CD8+ T cells from PBMCs. These TCRs come from a human donor in good health.

The chain employs TRBV21-1 and TRBJ2-1. TRBV21-1 is a recognized pseudogene. The CDR3 is 9 residues long. The CDR3 region has the DNA TGTGCCAGCAGCATTGAGCAGTTCTTC. Amino acid sequence: CASSIEQFF.

The rearrangement joins TRBV7-9 to TRBJ2-7; possible D gene TRBD1, 8 bases. Trimming took 5 bases from V and 2 from J, leaving 16 bases between them. CDR3 length equals 15 residues. CDR1 and CDR2 from the germline V gene are SEHNR and FQNEAQ (reference sequence). In nucleotides, the CDR3 is TGTGCCAGCAGCCCAGGGGGGGGACAGGCCTACGAGCAGTACTTC. Protein product: CASSPGGGQAYEQYF. Together with reference TRBV7-9 and TRBJ2-7, the CDR3 gives the full variable domain: DTGVSQNPRHKITKRGQNVTFRCDPISEHNRLYWYRQTLGQGPEFLTYFQNEAQLEKSRLLSDRFSAERPKGSFSTLEIQRTEQGDSAMYLCASSPGGGQAYEQYFGPGTRLTVT.

The CDR3 loop reads CASSLQGRAYEQYF. For the CDR3, the DNA is TGTGCCAGCAGTCTACAGGGAAGGGCCTACGAGCAGTACTTC. The rearrangement uses TRBV27 and TRBJ2-7; weak D call: TRBD1 (6 bases). CDR1 and CDR2 from the germline V gene are MNHEY and SMNVEV (reference sequence). The CDR3 is made up of 14 amino acids. V lost 5 bases and J 2 bases, leaving 13 bases between the germline ends.

This chain uses TRBV29-1 with TRBJ2-3; no reliable D call. The CDR3 contains 10 residues. Germline V lookup: CDR1 SQVTM, CDR2 ANQGSEA. V was shortened by 2 bases and J by 5 bases, with 2 bases between the two germline ends. This chain's CDR3 is CSVELDTQYF. CDR3 nucleotide sequence: TGCAGCGTTGAACTAGATACGCAGTATTTT.

The chain employs TRBV9 and TRBJ2-1; 13 bases align to TRBD2. The CDR3 sequence is 19 residues long. The V gene end was trimmed by 2 bases and the J gene end by 2 bases; junction bases not matched to a gene: 10. The germline V gene has CDR1 SGDLS and CDR2 YYNGEE. The CDR3 spells CASSVDRTSGSTAYNEQFF. As DNA, the CDR3 is TGTGCCAGCAGCGTGGATCGGACTAGCGGGAGTACCGCCTACAATGAGCAGTTCTTC.

This clonotype was picked up one time. This chain joins TRBV29-1 and TRBJ2-1; D might be TRBD1 (5 bases). This CDR3 comprises 13 residues. Germline V gene data show CDR1 as SQVTM and CDR2 as ANQGSEA. The V end was cut by 5 bases, the J end by 8 bases, with 16 bases between. As DNA, the CDR3 is TGCAGCGTTAACCAGGGCCGGCTCGATGAGCAGTTCTTC. This sequence encodes CSVNQGRLDEQFF.

The chain uses TRBV15 and TRBJ1-2; D might be TRBD1 (5 bases). Germline loops: CDR1 LNHNV, CDR2 YYDKDF (reference sequence). The V end was cut by 5 bases, the J end by 6 bases, with 13 bases between. This CDR3 contains 13 residues. The CDR3 coding sequence is TGTGCCACCAGCCCGCGGTGGGGCCATGGCTACACCTTC. Translating gives CATSPRWGHGYTF.

J is TRBJ2-7 and V is TRBV20-1; a weak D match, TRBD1 (5 bases). The CDR3 totals 16 residues. Trimming took off 6 bases at V and 2 bases at J, with 23 bases between the two ends. Germline V gene data show CDR1 as DFQATT and CDR2 as SNEGSKA (reference sequence). The DNA for the CDR3 is TGCAGTGCATCCCTCCCCCCCCAGGGATCCCCCTACGAGCAGTACTTC. Amino acids: CSASLPPQGSPYEQYF.

CDR3 in amino acids: CASSTGLSEQYF. CDR3 bases: TGCGCCAGCAGCACAGGACTCTCCGAGCAGTACTTC. The V gene is TRBV5-1, the J gene TRBJ2-7; either TRBD1 or TRBD2 may supply D (5 bases each). The germline V gene encodes CDR1 SGHRS and CDR2 YFSETQ. Trimming removed 4 bases at V and 6 bases at J, with 11 bases between. The CDR3 is 12 residues long.

The chain carries TRBV4-3 and TRBJ2-7, with TRBD2 matching over 9 bases. The CDR3 consists of 15 residues. The germline gives CDR1 LGHNA, CDR2 YSLEER. J lost 7 bases, V lost 3 bases, and 10 bases had no gene match. Written as DNA, the CDR3 is TGCGCCAGCAGCCACCTTGGTAGCGGGAGAAGGGAGCAGTACTTC. It translates to CASSHLGSGRREQYF.

The rearrangement uses TRBV20-1 and TRBJ2-7, with TRBD2 matching 7 bases. The CDR3 has 13 amino acids. CDR1 DFQATT and CDR2 SNEGSKA come from the germline V gene (reference sequence). Trimming at V came to 3 bases and at J to 1 base, leaving 3 bases not matched to a gene. The CDR3 region is CSARERGSYEQYF. CDR3 nucleotide sequence: TGCAGTGCTAGGGAGCGGGGATCCTACGAGCAGTACTTC.

The chain is built from TRBV7-9 and TRBJ2-7; D perhaps matches TRBD2 (5 bases). Between the trimmed V and J ends, which lost 5 bases and 12 bases, there was a span of 17 bases. CDR1 SEHNR and CDR2 FQNEAQ come from the germline V gene (reference sequence). This CDR3 is 12 amino acids long. DNA for the CDR3: TGTGCCAGCAGCCCCGAAGCACTAGGCTTGTACTTC. Amino acids: CASSPEALGLYF.

The V call is TRBV7-6, the J call TRBJ1-1, with TRBD1 matching over 8 bases. The CDR3 sequence is 15 residues long. The V gene's germline CDR1 is SGHVS and CDR2 FNYEAQ. The V gene end was trimmed by 4 bases and the J gene end by 11 bases; junction bases not matched to a gene: 15. Here the CDR3 DNA reads TGTGCCAGCAGCTCCCTACAGGGGGGTGTAGATGGGGCTTTCTTT. Its translation is CASSSLQGGVDGAFF.

Here the CDR3 DNA reads TGCAGCGCCCTAACAGGGGTCGAGTACAATGAGCAGTTCTTC. Protein: CSALTGVEYNEQFF. The chain recombines TRBV29-1 with TRBJ2-1; 7 bases map to TRBD1. The CDR3 is 14 amino acids. The germline gives CDR1 SQVTM, CDR2 ANQGSEA. With 7 bases clipped from V and 4 bases from J, the junction kept 10 bases outside the gene matches.